These 2 T cell receptor beta chains were sequenced from one sample in a study of T-cell reconstitution after alpha-beta-depleted transplantation in children. Preparation of the TCRbeta library was carried out with unique molecular identifiers. A single record per CDR3 protein comes from TCRdb applying MiXCR to the PCR reads. The sample yields more than 550,000 distinct CDR3 sequences, roughly a tenth seen once. The sequencing used PBMCs from the stem cell graft donor, collected from the stem cell graft. The receptor source for this set is a human donor who donated a stem cell graft to a child with acute myeloid leukemia.

This clonotype came up many times. The chain has TRBV7-2 and TRBJ2-5; D remains ambiguous. Between the trimmed V and J ends, which lost 3 bases and 4 bases, there was a span of 12 bases. This CDR3 is 14 amino acids long. The V gene's germline CDR1 is SGHTA and CDR2 FQGNSA. The CDR3 reads CASSLSARRETQYF. CDR3 DNA sequence: TGTGCCAGCAGCTTGAGCGCTCGGAGAGAGACCCAGTACTTC.

Note on this clonotype: One end of the junction fails to match germline, which may point to a read error. The chain links TRBV5-1 to TRBJ2-7, with 8 positions matching TRBD2. The CDR3 loop spans 15 amino acids. CDR1 and CDR2 from the germline V gene are SGHRS and YFSETQ. CDR3 region: CANSSMAGGTYEQYF. In nucleotides, the CDR3 is TGCGCCAACAGCTCCATGGCGGGAGGCACCTACGAGCAGTACTTC.